In this sample, the clone carrying this T cell receptor (beta chain) turned up a few times. As yet, its antigen is unknown. This specimen belongs to a study of T cell repertoires in cytomegalovirus infection. About the research overall: HLA-C-restricted CMV epitopes, recently identified, and well-studied HLA-B-restricted ones were used by the study. Through public TCR beta signatures, both CMV infection and matching HLA type were indicated.

Findings of the study overall: HLA-C-restricted CMV clonotypes gave the most frequent clonotype in two of eight donors. Summed public TCR beta family frequency identified CMV carriers bearing the relevant HLA.

CDR1 is LGHNA, CDR2 YNFKEQ, per germline. The CDR3 runs to 16 residues. V dropped 1 base and J dropped 3 bases, with 14 bases sitting between them. TCRdb redid the calling of the reads with MiXCR, one entry per CDR3 protein. In the table there are fewer than 950,000 distinct CDR3 sequences, around a third of which are singletons. The rearrangement joins TRBV4-2 to TRBJ2-3, with D unclear. This sequence originates from a human donor in good health (CMV status not recorded). Some clones in this sample may be carry-over from other donors' samples. This sample comprised cultured CD8+ T cells from PBMCs, obtained from culture after CMV antigen stimulation. CDR3 sequence: CASSQAPASNTDTQYF. CDR3 in DNA: TGTGCCAGCAGCCAAGCTCCGGCGAGTAATACAGATACGCAGTATTTT.